This passage covers 12 T cell receptor beta chains from one sample sequenced in a study of OX40 agonist ivuxolimab in advanced cancers. Using immunoSEQ multiplex PCR, the repertoire was profiled, and TCRdb retains in-frame clones only, with some absent. Of some 40,000 clones listed, around 93% are singletons. Sequencing was performed on CD4+ or CD8+ T cells sorted from blood, taken in a trial of the OX40 agonist ivuxolimab. The receptor source for this set is an adult with an advanced solid tumor such as melanoma, head and neck, liver or kidney cancer.

The chain joins TRBV29-1 to TRBJ2-7; maybe TRBD1 (7 bases). The germline gives CDR1 SQVTM, CDR2 ANQGSEA. This CDR3 contains 13 residues. Trimming took 8 bases from V and 3 from J, leaving 17 bases between them. The CDR3 bases are TGCAGCATCACCCAGGGGGGATTCTACGAGCAGTACTTC. Translating gives CSITQGGFYEQYF.

V is TRBV11-2 and J is TRBJ2-1; possibly TRBD2 for D (5 bases). The CDR3 covers 15 residues. V was shortened by 7 bases and J by 0 bases, with 13 bases between the two germline ends. The germline V gene has CDR1 SGHAT and CDR2 FQNNGV. CDR3 coding DNA: TGTGCCAGCACCCCCCTGGGGAGCTCCTACAATGAGCAGTTCTTC. It codes for CASTPLGSSYNEQFF.

This clone has just a few counts. The chain combines TRBV13 with TRBJ2-3, with D maybe TRBD2 (5 bases). Germline V lookup: CDR1 PRHDT, CDR2 FYEKMQ (reference sequence). V was trimmed by 2 bases and J by 3 bases, leaving 18 bases between them. The CDR3 runs to 17 residues. DNA of the CDR3: TGTGCCAGCAGCTTATTCGCCAATGGACTGCCGACAGATACGCAGTATTTT. It is translated as CASSLFANGLPTDTQYF.

V and J are TRBV5-4 and TRBJ2-1; 14 bases agree with TRBD2. V lost 1 base to trimming and J lost 5 bases; unmatched junction nucleotides: 8. There are 18 residues in the CDR3. The germline V gene encodes CDR1 SGHNT and CDR2 YYREEE (reference sequence). The CDR3 reads CASSLRLAGGPSNNEQFF. The CDR3 nucleotides read TGTGCCAGCAGCTTGAGACTAGCGGGAGGGCCTTCCAACAATGAGCAGTTCTTC.

This chain links TRBV9 with TRBJ2-3; TRBD2 agrees at 8 bases. Germline V CDR1 and CDR2: SGDLS, YYNGEE. The CDR3 length is 15 residues. The V gene end was trimmed by 4 bases and the J gene end by 5 bases; junction bases not matched to a gene: 9. Written as DNA, the CDR3 is TGTGCCAGCAGCCCGACTAGCGCCGGACGAGATACGCAGTATTTT. Its protein product is CASSPTSAGRDTQYF.

The V call is TRBV7-9, the J call TRBJ2-3; D unresolved. V lost 5 bases, J lost 6 bases, and 9 bases lay in between. Per the germline V gene, CDR1 is SEHNR and CDR2 is FQNEAQ (reference sequence). The CDR3 is made up of 12 amino acids. CDR3 region: CASSPPTDTQYF. DNA of the CDR3: TGTGCCAGCAGCCCACCGACTGATACGCAGTATTTT. The entire variable domain, with the rest obtained from reference TRBV7-9 and TRBJ2-3, is as follows: DTGVSQNPRHKITKRGQNVTFRCDPISEHNRLYWYRQTLGQGPEFLTYFQNEAQLEKSRLLSDRFSAERPKGSFSTLEIQRTEQGDSAMYLCASSPPTDTQYFGPGTRLTVL.

The chain has TRBV30 and TRBJ2-1; 8 bases are shared with TRBD1. After removal of 3 bases from V and 0 bases from J, the junction contained 7 bases not matched to a gene. Germline assignment: CDR1 GTSNPN and CDR2 SVGIG (reference sequence). The CDR3 consists of 16 residues. The CDR3 loop is CAWSVGQASSYNEQFF. CDR3 nucleotides: TGTGCCTGGAGCGTGGGACAGGCGAGCTCCTACAATGAGCAGTTCTTC.

This clone turned up a few times. V and J are TRBV10-3 and TRBJ1-1; a weak D match, TRBD1 (5 bases). V dropped 11 bases and J dropped 1 base, with 14 bases sitting between them. CDR1 is ENHRY, CDR2 SYGVKD, per germline. The length of the CDR3 is 13 residues. The CDR3 region is CAVGVSKNTEAFF. CDR3 nucleotides: TGTGCCGTAGGGGTCTCGAAGAACACTGAAGCTTTCTTT.

This chain uses TRBV30 with TRBJ2-3; possible D gene TRBD2, 6 bases. Germline V gene sequence: CDR1 GTSNPN, CDR2 SVGIG (reference sequence). The CDR3 covers 15 residues. Trimming took off 0 bases at V and 3 bases at J, with 13 bases between the two ends. CDR3 nucleotide sequence: TGTGCCTGGAGTGTCACTAGCCTTACGACAGATACGCAGTATTTT. It is translated as CAWSVTSLTTDTQYF.

This clone came up a few times. V and J are TRBV25-1 and TRBJ1-1, with D maybe TRBD1 (5 bases). Germline V lookup: CDR1 MGHDK, CDR2 SYGVNS. The CDR3 covers 12 residues. Trimming shortened V by 6 bases and J by 0 bases, and 5 bases separated the two germline ends. CDR3 nucleotides: TGTGCCAGCAGACAGGTGAACACTGAAGCTTTCTTT. Translating it yields CASRQVNTEAFF.

The genes are TRBV7-8 and TRBJ2-7, with no clear D. CDR1 and CDR2 from the germline V gene are SGHVS and FQNEAQ. Trimming left V 4 bases short and J 2 bases short, with 15 bases between. The CDR3 loop spans 15 amino acids. The CDR3 DNA is TGTGCCAGCAGCTCTCGAGAGAAAAAAACCTACGAGCAGTACTTC. Residues: CASSSREKKTYEQYF.

The chain recombines TRBV27 with TRBJ2-7; possibly TRBD1 for D (5 bases). Per the germline V gene, CDR1 is MNHEY and CDR2 is SMNVEV (reference sequence). CDR3 length: 14 amino acids. With 2 bases removed from V and 1 base from J, the gap between germline ends came to 9 bases. The CDR3 DNA reads TGTGCCAGCAGTTTAGGCAGGGATTCCTACGAGCAGTACTTC. This sequence encodes CASSLGRDSYEQYF.